Below, 22 T cell receptor beta chains from the same sample are listed, as sequenced in a study of T cells after yellow fever vaccination. In TCRdb, the 5' RACE reads were re-called with MiXCR into one record per CDR3 protein. This sample has about 510,000 distinct CDR3 sequences, with 21% found just once. This specimen was PBMCs, taken 20 to 25 days after the first yellow fever vaccination. These receptors were collected from a man between 18 and 29 years old who received the YFV17D yellow fever vaccine.

The chain uses TRBV4-2 and TRBJ1-5; D unresolved. CDR1 and CDR2 (germline): LGHNA, YNFKEQ. This CDR3 has 15 residues. V gave up 4 bases and J gave up 3 bases, with 13 bases separating them. The CDR3 loop reads CASSPRREPNQPQHF. For the CDR3, the DNA is TGTGCCAGCAGCCCCCGCCGGGAGCCCAATCAGCCCCAGCATTTT.

This clonotype was found a few times. The chain carries TRBV7-2 and TRBJ2-7; 7 nucleotides align to TRBD1. In germline, CDR1 is SGHTA, CDR2 FQGNSA. The trim removed 1 base at V and 3 bases at J, leaving 12 bases unmatched. The CDR3 loop spans 17 amino acids. Here the CDR3 reads CASSLVRLPGGVYEQYF. The CDR3 bases are TGTGCCAGCAGCTTAGTAAGGCTACCAGGGGGTGTCTACGAGCAGTACTTC.

The chain is built from TRBV6-6 and TRBJ2-1, with D possibly called TRBD1 or TRBD2 (6 bases each). The CDR3 extends over 13 amino acids. Looked up from germline, CDR1 is MNHNY and CDR2 is SVGAGI (reference sequence). The V gene lost 8 bases and the J gene lost 7 bases, with 15 bases spanning the gap. This CDR3 is CASLGGPWNEQFF. In DNA, the CDR3 is TGTGCCAGCTTAGGGGGGCCTTGGAATGAGCAGTTCTTC.

This clonotype was seen a few times. The chain couples TRBV12-3 or TRBV12-4 to TRBJ2-3; 7 bases match TRBD2. The CDR3 length is 15 residues. The ends lost 5 bases at V and 2 bases at J; junction bases unmatched: 7. The CDR3 protein is CASSPTSAYTDTQYF. CDR3 nucleotide sequence: TGTGCCAGCAGTCCTACTAGCGCCTACACAGATACGCAGTATTTT.

This clonotype was observed a few times. The V call is TRBV14, the J call TRBJ1-1; weak D call: TRBD1 (6 bases). Germline CDR1 SGHDN, CDR2 FVKESK. Trimming pared 1 base from V and 6 bases from J, leaving 6 bases between. This CDR3 comprises 12 residues. The DNA of the CDR3 is TGTGCCAGCAGCCAAGGGACAGCTGAAGCTTTCTTT. It specifies CASSQGTAEAFF.

The chain uses TRBV7-2 and TRBJ1-2; D is ambiguous. Looked up from germline, CDR1 is SGHTA and CDR2 is FQGNSA. The CDR3 runs to 15 residues. V was trimmed by 2 bases and J by 7 bases, leaving 17 bases between them. In DNA, the CDR3 is TGTGCCAGCAGCTTAATCTCTTCCCGTAATGGTGGCTACACCTTC. Encoded protein: CASSLISSRNGGYTF.

The V and J genes are TRBV4-1 and TRBJ1-1; TRBD1 might be the D (5 bases). The CDR3 has 14 amino acids. V was shortened by 6 bases and J by 5 bases, with 16 bases between the two germline ends. CDR1 MGHRA and CDR2 YSYEKL come from the germline V gene. The CDR3 loop is CASRLGTEGTEAFF. DNA for the CDR3: TGCGCCAGCAGGTTAGGGACCGAGGGAACTGAAGCTTTCTTT.

The V and J genes are TRBV19 and TRBJ1-2, with 7 bases lining up with TRBD1. The CDR3 runs to 16 residues. Germline assignment: CDR1 LNHDA and CDR2 SQIVND (reference sequence). Trimming at V came to 5 bases and at J to 4 bases, leaving 13 bases not matched to a gene. This CDR3 is CASSDSIDRATYGYTF. For the CDR3, the DNA is TGTGCCAGTAGTGATTCCATCGACAGGGCAACCTATGGCTACACCTTC.

This clonotype was detected a few times. The chain couples TRBV4-2 to TRBJ2-2, with TRBD2 identical over 10 bases. The CDR3 consists of 17 residues. Germline-derived CDR1 and CDR2 are LGHNA and YNFKEQ. V was pared by 4 bases and J by 0 bases, with 5 bases of the junction left unmatched. CDR3 region: CASSRELAGSNTGELFF. The CDR3 bases are TGTGCCAGCAGCCGCGAACTAGCGGGGTCGAACACCGGGGAGCTGTTTTTT.

In its sample, this clonotype was seen a few times. The V and J genes are TRBV20-1 and TRBJ2-1; 13 bases agree with TRBD2. The CDR3 spans 15 residues. Germline CDR1 is DFQATT and CDR2 is SNEGSKA (reference sequence). With V trimmed by 5 bases and J by 5 bases, 6 bases remained unmatched. The CDR3 here is CSAEGTSGAHNEQFF. The DNA of the CDR3 is TGCAGTGCTGAGGGGACTAGCGGGGCCCACAATGAGCAGTTCTTC.

The J gene is TRBJ1-2, the V gene TRBV9; no firm D call. Germline CDR1 reads SGDLS; CDR2 reads YYNGEE. The CDR3 is 13 residues long. V was pared by 4 bases and J by 6 bases, with 13 bases between. The CDR3: CASSPPPLNGYTF. CDR3 DNA sequence: TGTGCCAGCAGCCCCCCCCCATTGAATGGCTACACCTTC. Using reference TRBV9 and TRBJ1-2 for the parts outside the CDR3, the full variable domain is DSGVTQTPKHLITATGQRVTLRCSPRSGDLSVYWYQQSLDQGLQFLIQYYNGEERAKGNILERFSAQQFPDLHSELNLSSLELGDSALYFCASSPPPLNGYTFGSGTRLTVV.

The gene calls are TRBV5-1 and TRBJ1-5; no firm D call. V was clipped by 0 bases and J by 1 base, with 5 bases between them. The CDR3 runs 14 residues. Per germline, CDR1 SGHRS and CDR2 YFSETQ. For the CDR3, the DNA is TGCGCCAGCAGCTTGGTTGCGAGCAATCAGCCCCAGCATTTT. It translates to CASSLVASNQPQHF.

The chain links TRBV15 to TRBJ2-5; 9 bases fit TRBD1. V lost 3 bases and J lost 9; bases outside the gene matches: 8. The germline CDR1 and CDR2 sequences are LNHNV and YYDKDF (reference sequence). CDR3 length: 14 amino acids. Here the CDR3 DNA reads TGTGCCACCAGCAGGGCCGGGACAGGGTCGTCCCAGTACTTC. It specifies CATSRAGTGSSQYF.

This chain uses TRBV3-1 with TRBJ1-1; the D gene is possibly TRBD1 (5 bases). The germline V and J ends were trimmed by 3 bases and 3 bases, with 8 bases remaining between them. Germline V CDR1 and CDR2: LGHDT, YNNKEL (reference sequence). This CDR3 has 13 amino acids. The CDR3 nucleotides read TGTGCCAGCAGCCAGGTCAGGGACACTGAAGCTTTCTTT. It codes for CASSQVRDTEAFF.

The chain is built from TRBV3-1 and TRBJ2-5; weak D call: TRBD1 (6 bases). Deletions cut 4 bases from V and 1 base from J, with 16 bases between. Germline values: CDR1 LGHDT, CDR2 YNNKEL (reference sequence). The CDR3 spans 16 residues. The CDR3 spells CASSPRLGGSQETQYF. The CDR3 nucleotides read TGTGCCAGCAGCCCCCGATTAGGGGGAAGCCAAGAGACCCAGTACTTC.

The chain combines TRBV6-1 with TRBJ1-3; maybe TRBD1 (6 bases). CDR1 is MNHNS and CDR2 is SASEGT in the germline V gene. V was pared by 7 bases and J by 2 bases, with 15 bases between. This CDR3 spans 15 amino acids. The CDR3 DNA reads as TGTGCCAGCACCAGGACAGCCCAAACTGGAAACACCATATATTTT. Protein sequence: CASTRTAQTGNTIYF.

The gene calls are TRBV29-1 and TRBJ2-7; TRBD1 or TRBD2 may be the D gene (5 bases each). The length of the CDR3 is 13 residues. Per the germline V gene, CDR1 is SQVTM and CDR2 is ANQGSEA. V shed 2 bases and J shed 2 bases, with 10 bases lying between them. Here the CDR3 DNA reads TGCAGCGTTGAAAGATTGGGACCCTACGAGCAGTACTTC. This encodes CSVERLGPYEQYF.

The chain uses TRBV7-2 and TRBJ2-1; tentative D call: TRBD1 (6 bases). In germline, CDR1 is SGHTA, CDR2 FQGNSA. The CDR3 spans 13 residues. Deletions cut 5 bases from V and 8 bases from J, with 13 bases between. The CDR3 DNA is TGTGCCAGCAGCGTCAGGGGTCCCCATGAGCAGTTCTTC. Amino acid sequence: CASSVRGPHEQFF.

This sequence joins TRBV15 and TRBJ2-4; 8 nucleotides agree with TRBD1. CDR3 length equals 14 residues. Germline V gene data show CDR1 as LNHNV and CDR2 as YYDKDF (reference sequence). J lost 6 bases, V lost 0 bases, and 1 base had no gene match. The CDR3 DNA sequence: TGTGCCACCAGCAGAGATACAGGGGGAAACATTCAGTACTTC. It yields the protein CATSRDTGGNIQYF. Filled out from reference TRBV15 and TRBJ2-4, the complete variable domain reads DAMVIQNPRYQVTQFGKPVTLSCSQTLNHNVMYWYQQKSSQAPKLLFHYYDKDFNNEADTPDNFQSRRPNTSFCFLDIRSPGLGDTAMYLCATSRDTGGNIQYFGAGTRLSVL.

This clonotype showed up just a few times. This chain uses TRBV18 with TRBJ2-5, with D perhaps being TRBD1 or TRBD2 (5 bases each). V was shortened by 3 bases and J by 5 bases, with 10 bases between the two germline ends. The V gene's germline CDR1 is KGHSH and CDR2 LQKENI. The CDR3 spans 13 residues. The CDR3 reads CASSPGAGETQYF. The CDR3 DNA follows: TGTGCCAGCTCACCCGGGGCCGGTGAGACCCAGTACTTC.

This clonotype was seen only a few times. The CDR3 DNA is TGTGCCAGCAGTTTCGGAGGGACCCCCTACAATGAGCAGTTCTTC. The encoded protein is CASSFGGTPYNEQFF. V gene TRBV12-3 or TRBV12-4 combines with J gene TRBJ2-1; weak D call: TRBD2 (6 bases). The CDR3 covers 15 residues. V gave up 3 bases and J gave up 2 bases, with 11 bases separating them.

This clonotype was seen a few times. Written as DNA, the CDR3 is TGTGCCAGCAGTTACGGCCCGAACACTGAAGCTTTCTTT. Amino acids: CASSYGPNTEAFF. This chain connects TRBV6-5 to TRBJ1-1, with unresolved D. V lost 2 bases to trimming and J lost 1 base, with 5 bases between them. There are 13 residues in the CDR3. The germline V gene encodes CDR1 MNHEY and CDR2 SVGAGI.